The sequence of this T cell receptor (beta chain) was determined in a study of CD8 T cells in Susac syndrome. A remark on this clonotype: Its antigen is undetermined.

It was with random hexamers that about 0.45 to 1 ug RNA was reverse transcribed. By means of immunoSEQ multiplex PCR, TCR beta CDR3 spanning 54 Vbeta and 13 Jbeta underwent amplification. MiXCR, applied by TCRdb to the immunoSEQ multiplex PCR reads, yields one record per CDR3 protein. The table records some 400,000 distinct CDR3 sequences, 85% to 90% of them present only once. J gave up 1 base and V 6 bases, and 6 bases lay outside the gene matches. There are 15 residues in the CDR3. Per germline, CDR1 MNHEY and CDR2 SMNVEV (reference sequence). Study-level points and caveats: The study admitted that it had a relatively small number of individuals in its TCR sequencing and HLA analysis.

Control patients had untreated stable or active relapsing-remitting multiple sclerosis by revised McDonald criteria. The CD8+ and CD4+ T cells were negatively isolated, with the TEMRA cells enriched by FACS. The source is a human donor with multiple sclerosis. V and J are TRBV27 and TRBJ1-2; 9 bases are shared with TRBD1. Sample: CD8+ T cells from PBMCs. CDR3: CASRGGTGINYGYTF. CDR3 sequence (DNA): TGTGCCAGCAGAGGTGGGACAGGGATTAACTATGGCTACACCTTC.